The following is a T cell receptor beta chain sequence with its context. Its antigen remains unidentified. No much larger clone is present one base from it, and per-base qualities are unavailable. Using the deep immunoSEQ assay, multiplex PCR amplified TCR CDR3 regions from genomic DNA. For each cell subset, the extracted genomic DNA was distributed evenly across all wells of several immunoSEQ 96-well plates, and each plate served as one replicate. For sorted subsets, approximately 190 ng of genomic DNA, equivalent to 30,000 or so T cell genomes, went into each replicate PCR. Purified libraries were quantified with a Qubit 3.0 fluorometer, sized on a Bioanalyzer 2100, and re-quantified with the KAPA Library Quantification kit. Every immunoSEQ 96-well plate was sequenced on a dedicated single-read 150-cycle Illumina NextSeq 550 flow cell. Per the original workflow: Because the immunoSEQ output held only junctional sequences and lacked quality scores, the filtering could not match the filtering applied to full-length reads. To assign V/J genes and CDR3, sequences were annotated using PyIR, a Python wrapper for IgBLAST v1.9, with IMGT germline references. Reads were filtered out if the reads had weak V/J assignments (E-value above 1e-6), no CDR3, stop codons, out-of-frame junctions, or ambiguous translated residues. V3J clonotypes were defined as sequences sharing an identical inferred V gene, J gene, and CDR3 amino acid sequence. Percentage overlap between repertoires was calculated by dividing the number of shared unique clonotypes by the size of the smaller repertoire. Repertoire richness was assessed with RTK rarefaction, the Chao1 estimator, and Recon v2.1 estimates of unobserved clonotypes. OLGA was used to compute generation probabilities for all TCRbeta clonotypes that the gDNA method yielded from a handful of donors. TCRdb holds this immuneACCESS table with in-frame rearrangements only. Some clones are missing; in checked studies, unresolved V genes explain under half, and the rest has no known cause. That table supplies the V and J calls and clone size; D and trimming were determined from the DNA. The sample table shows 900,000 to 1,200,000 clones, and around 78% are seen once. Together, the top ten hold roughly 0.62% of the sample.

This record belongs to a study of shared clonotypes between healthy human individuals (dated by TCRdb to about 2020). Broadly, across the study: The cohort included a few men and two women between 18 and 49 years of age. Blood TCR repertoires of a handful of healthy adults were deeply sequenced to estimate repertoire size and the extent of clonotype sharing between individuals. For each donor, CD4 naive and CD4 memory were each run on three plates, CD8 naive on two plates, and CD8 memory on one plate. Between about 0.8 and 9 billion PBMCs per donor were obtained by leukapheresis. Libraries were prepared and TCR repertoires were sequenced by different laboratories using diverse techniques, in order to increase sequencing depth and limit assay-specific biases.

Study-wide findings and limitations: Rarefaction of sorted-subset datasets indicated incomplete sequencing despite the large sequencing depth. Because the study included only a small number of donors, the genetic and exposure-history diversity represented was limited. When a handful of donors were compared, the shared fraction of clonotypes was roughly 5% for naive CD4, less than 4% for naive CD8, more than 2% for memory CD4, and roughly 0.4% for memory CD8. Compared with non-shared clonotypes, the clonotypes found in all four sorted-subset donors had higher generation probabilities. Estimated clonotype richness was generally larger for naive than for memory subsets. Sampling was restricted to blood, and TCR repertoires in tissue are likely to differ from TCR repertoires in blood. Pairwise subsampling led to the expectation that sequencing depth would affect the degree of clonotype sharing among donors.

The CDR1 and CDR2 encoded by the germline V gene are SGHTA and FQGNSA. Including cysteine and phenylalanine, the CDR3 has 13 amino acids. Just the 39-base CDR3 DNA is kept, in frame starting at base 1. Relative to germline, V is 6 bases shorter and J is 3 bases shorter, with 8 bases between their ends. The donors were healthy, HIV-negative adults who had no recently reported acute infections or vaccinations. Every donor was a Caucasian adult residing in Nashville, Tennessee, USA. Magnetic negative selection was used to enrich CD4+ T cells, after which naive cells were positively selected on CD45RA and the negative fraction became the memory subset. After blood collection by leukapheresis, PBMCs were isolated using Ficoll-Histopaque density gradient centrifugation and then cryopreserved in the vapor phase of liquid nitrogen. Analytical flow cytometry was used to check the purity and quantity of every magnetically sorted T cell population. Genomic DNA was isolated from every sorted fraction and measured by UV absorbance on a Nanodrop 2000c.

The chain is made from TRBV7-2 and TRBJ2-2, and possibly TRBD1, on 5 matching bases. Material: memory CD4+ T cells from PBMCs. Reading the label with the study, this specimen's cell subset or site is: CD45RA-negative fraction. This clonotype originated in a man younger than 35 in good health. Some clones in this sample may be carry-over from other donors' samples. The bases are TGTGCCAGCAGACTCAGGGACACCGGGGAGCTGTTTTTT. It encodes CASRLRDTGELFF.